This TCR beta chain was identified during a study of T-cell reconstitution after alpha-beta-depleted transplantation in children. Findings and limits, study-wide: Day-60 TCRbeta diversity that was high in some patients was derived from surviving recipient T cells and thymic progenitors.

A remark on this clonotype: Its target is unknown.

Using unique molecular identifiers, the investigators prepared the TCRbeta library. TCRdb re-called the PCR reads with MiXCR, one entry per CDR3 protein. Of about 200,000 distinct CDR3 sequences detected, 17% appear once; the ten largest clones hold about 41%. This receptor was identified in a male patient aged 2-15 years who had a stem cell transplant for acute lymphoblastic leukemia, so the T cells may come from the graft donor. The sample consisted of PBMCs, mostly from graft donor cells, taken 360 days after TCRalphabeta/CD19-depleted stem cell transplant.

The CDR3 region is CATSDSREQFF. The CDR3 bases are TGTGCCACCAGTGACTCCCGGGAGCAGTTCTTC. V is TRBV24-1 and J is TRBJ2-1, with unresolved D. The CDR3 is 11 amino acids. The ends were cut back, 4 bases at V and 10 bases at J, with 7 bases in the middle. CDR1 and CDR2 from the germline V gene are KGHDR and SFDVKD.